What follows are 6 T cell receptor beta chains derived from one specimen sequenced in a study of T cell responses to AZD1222 COVID-19 vaccine. Measured with immunoSEQ multiplex PCR; TCRdb has only the in-frame clones, and not every one. The table shows fewer than 200,000 clones, with roughly nine tenths occurring only once. The sequenced sample was peripheral blood, obtained 28 days after the second AZD1222 dose. The receptors derive from an adult who received the AZD1222 COVID-19 vaccine.

V gene TRBV10-3 combines with J gene TRBJ2-7, with 8 bases matching TRBD2. CDR3 length: 15 residues. Unmatched junction bases numbered 3, after V lost 0 bases and J lost 2 bases. Germline values: CDR1 ENHRY, CDR2 SYGVKD. CDR3 bases: TGTGCCATCAGTGAGTCTAGCGGGATCACCTACGAGCAGTACTTC. It codes for CAISESSGITYEQYF.

This chain connects TRBV6-4 to TRBJ2-2, with TRBD2 as a possible D gene (6 bases). The CDR3 totals 15 residues. CDR1 is MRHNA, CDR2 SNTAGT, per germline. The V end lost 4 bases, the J end lost 7 bases, and 16 bases lay between the germline ends. CDR3 sequence: CASSVYAGLGGELFF. The CDR3 DNA is TGTGCCAGCAGTGTATACGCGGGGCTTGGCGGGGAGCTGTTTTTT.

This chain connects TRBV6-4 to TRBJ1-1, with D unclear. This CDR3 is built from 13 residues. V lost 4 bases and J lost 0, with 6 bases in between. Germline V gene data show CDR1 as MRHNA and CDR2 as SNTAGT. The CDR3 loop is CASSVKLNTEAFF. The CDR3 DNA follows: TGTGCCAGCAGTGTGAAGCTGAACACTGAAGCTTTCTTT.

DNA for the CDR3: TGTGCCAGCAGCTTAGATAATCCTTATGCTTCCTACGAGCAGTACTTC. Encoded protein: CASSLDNPYASYEQYF. This sequence joins TRBV11-2 and TRBJ2-7; D gene unclear. The CDR3 consists of 16 residues. Between the trimmed V and J ends, which lost 0 bases and 1 base, there was a span of 13 bases. Germline CDR1 SGHAT, CDR2 FQNNGV.

The chain carries TRBV19 and TRBJ1-1; D gene unclear. V was pared by 3 bases and J by 1 base, with 6 bases between. Per germline, CDR1 LNHDA and CDR2 SQIVND (reference sequence). The CDR3 is made up of 13 amino acids. CDR3 nucleotides: TGTGCCAGTAGTATCCATACGAACACTGAAGCTTTCTTT. It is translated as CASSIHTNTEAFF.

The rearrangement uses TRBV30 and TRBJ2-7; 12 nucleotides align to TRBD1. Losses at the gene ends were 0 bases for V and 7 bases for J; bases not matched to a gene: 13. CDR3 length: 17 residues. In germline, CDR1 is GTSNPN, CDR2 SVGIG (reference sequence). DNA of the CDR3: TGTGCCTGGAGTGTACCTTTCCCGGGACAGGGGGCGGATGAGCAGTACTTC. Translation gives CAWSVPFPGQGADEQYF.